A selection of T cell receptor beta chains follows, all from one sample in a study of blood T cells in healthy people across ages. Each CDR3 protein gets one entry after TCRdb re-called the 5' RACE reads with MiXCR. The sample shows roughly 500,000 distinct CDR3 sequences, 27% of them seen only once. Source material: blood. The receptors here all came from a woman in her 70s in good health. Both conserved end residues are part of each CDR3. A D gene is named only where the DNA matches it firmly. Size is omitted from some rows. Given values are once, few, many or a class for expanded clones.

>-|TRBJ1-1|-|TRBV6-5
CASTSDGDRKAFF
TGTGCCAGCACCTCGGACGGAGATCGTAAAGCTTTCTTT
>-|TRBJ1-2|TRBD1|TRBV6-5
CASRGRGKGGYGYTF
TGTGCCAGCAGGGGCAGGGGGAAAGGTGGCTATGGCTACACCTTC
>-|TRBJ2-1|TRBD2|TRBV7-2
CASRQPAGEQFF
TGTGCCAGCAGGCAACCAGCGGGGGAGCAGTTCTTC
>few|TRBJ1-1|-|TRBV10-3
CAISRVGNTEAFF
TGTGCCATCAGTCGGGTGGGGAACACTGAAGCTTTCTTT
>few|TRBJ2-1|-|TRBV7-9
CASSPQGADNEQFF
TGTGCCAGCAGCCCCCAGGGAGCCGACAATGAGCAGTTCTTC
>-|TRBJ2-1|TRBD2|TRBV3-1
CASSHRIRTSGNNEQFF
TGTGCCAGCAGCCATCGCATTAGGACTAGCGGAAACAATGAGCAGTTCTTC
>-|TRBJ2-5|TRBD1|TRBV5-1
CASSLETGRYQETQYF
TGCGCCAGCAGCTTGGAGACAGGGAGATACCAAGAGACCCAGTACTTC
>-|TRBJ1-2|-|TRBV1
CTSDGAYGYTF
TGCACCAGCGACGGGGCCTATGGCTACACCTTC
>-|TRBJ2-4|-|TRBV9
CASSVEWDKNIQCF
TGTGCCAGCAGCGTAGAATGGGACAAAAACATTCAGTGCTTC
>-|TRBJ2-3|TRBD2|TRBV6-2/TRBV6-3
CASLSTPGTRSANTQYF
TGTGCCAGCCTCTCCACCCCCGGGACTAGATCAGCGAATACGCAGTATTTT
>-|TRBJ1-1|-|TRBV4-3
CASSLEGVRTEAFF
TGCGCCAGCAGCCTGGAGGGGGTCAGGACTGAAGCTTTCTTT
>-|TRBJ2-2|TRBD2|TRBV2
CASSQQRGGGELFF
TGTGCCAGCAGCCAACAGCGGGGGGGCGGGGAGCTGTTTTTT
>-|TRBJ2-3|-|TRBV9
CASSVTGLHNTDTQYF
TGTGCCAGCAGCGTAACGGGGCTCCACAACACAGATACGCAGTATTTT
>few|TRBJ1-1|-|TRBV12-3/TRBV12-4
CASRYGTNTEAFF
TGTGCCAGCAGGTACGGGACAAACACTGAAGCTTTCTTT
>few|TRBJ1-4|-|TRBV29-1
CSVGQSLNEKLFF
TGCAGCGTCGGACAGTCCTTAAATGAAAAACTGTTTTTT
>-|TRBJ2-5|-|TRBV20-1
CSARVGGVETQYF
TGCAGTGCTAGAGTTGGGGGTGTGGAGACCCAGTACTTC
>-|TRBJ1-5|-|TRBV7-8
CASSRGGRQPQHF
TGTGCCAGCAGCAGGGGGGGTCGGCAGCCCCAGCATTTT
>few|TRBJ2-2|-|TRBV5-5
CASSWITGEGTGELFF
TGTGCCAGCAGCTGGATTACAGGGGAGGGCACCGGGGAGCTGTTTTTT
>many|TRBJ1-3|-|TRBV18
CASSPNSLPRRPSGNTIYF
TGTGCCAGCTCACCAAACAGCCTACCTCGACGGCCCTCTGGAAACACCATATATTTT
>few|TRBJ2-1|TRBD2|TRBV10-2
CASTAGTSGGQVQFF
TGCGCCAGCACCGCCGGGACTAGCGGGGGCCAGGTGCAGTTCTTC
>few|TRBJ2-1|-|TRBV6-5
CASSPRPDNEQFF
TGTGCCAGCAGTCCCAGACCCGACAATGAGCAGTTCTTC
>-|TRBJ2-2|-|TRBV3-1
CASSQETARAGGELFF
TGTGCCAGCAGCCAAGAAACGGCCAGGGCAGGAGGGGAGCTGTTTTTT
>few|TRBJ1-1|-|TRBV7-3
CASGLTGPNTEAFF
TGTGCCAGCGGCTTAACAGGGCCGAACACTGAAGCTTTCTTT
>-|TRBJ2-3|TRBD2|TRBV3-1
CASSQDDSGGTDTQYF
TGTGCCAGCAGCCAAGATGACAGCGGGGGCACAGATACGCAGTATTTT
>-|TRBJ2-7|-|TRBV4-1
CASSQEWGSSYEQYF
TGCGCCAGCAGCCAAGAATGGGGCAGCTCCTACGAGCAGTACTTC
>-|TRBJ1-3|TRBD1|TRBV20-1
CSAAEGAVGNTIYF
TGCAGTGCTGCTGAGGGGGCGGTTGGAAACACCATATATTTT
>-|TRBJ2-5|TRBD2|TRBV2
CASTTSGRRRETQYF
TGTGCCAGCACTACTAGCGGGAGGCGGCGAGAGACCCAGTACTTC
>few|TRBJ2-6|-|TRBV29-1
CSVGTPANVLTF
TGCAGCGTTGGGACACCTGCCAACGTCCTGACTTTC
>few|TRBJ1-4|-|TRBV19
CASSPNLRGRAEKLFF
TGTGCCAGTAGTCCTAATCTCAGGGGAAGGGCTGAAAAACTGTTTTTT
>-|TRBJ2-5|TRBD1|TRBV12-5
CASGPTSTGLLQETQYF
TGTGCTAGTGGTCCAACCTCGACAGGGCTTTTACAAGAGACCCAGTACTTC
>few|TRBJ1-1|-|TRBV9
CASSATARETEAFF
TGTGCCAGCAGCGCGACAGCGAGGGAAACTGAAGCTTTCTTT
>-|TRBJ1-5|TRBD1|TRBV20-1
CSARDLGGGFGNQPQHF
TGCAGTGCTAGAGATCTTGGAGGGGGCTTCGGGAATCAGCCCCAGCATTTT
>few|TRBJ2-3|-|TRBV7-2
CASSLRDQVDTQYF
TGTGCCAGCAGCCTCCGGGACCAGGTAGATACGCAGTATTTT
>few|TRBJ2-7|TRBD2|TRBV20-1
CSARVLTSGRSEQYF
TGCAGTGCTAGAGTATTGACTAGCGGGAGGAGCGAGCAGTACTTC
>-|TRBJ1-1|-|TRBV5-5
CASSFTGPPDTEAFF
TGTGCCAGCAGCTTTACAGGGCCCCCGGACACTGAAGCTTTCTTT
>-|TRBJ1-4|-|TRBV5-5
CASSVRTTTNEKLFF
TGTGCCAGCAGCGTAAGGACAACAACTAATGAAAAACTGTTTTTT
>few|TRBJ1-2|-|TRBV12-5
CASGLSRGASYGYTF
TGTGCTAGTGGTTTGTCGAGGGGGGCCAGCTATGGCTACACCTTC
>-|TRBJ2-7|TRBD2|TRBV6-2/TRBV6-3
CASGLAGGLRPYEQYF
TGTGCCAGCGGACTAGCGGGGGGGCTACGTCCCTACGAGCAGTACTTC
>-|TRBJ1-2|-|TRBV20-1
CSAFGALLGGYTF
TGCAGTGCTTTTGGAGCCCTGCTCGGTGGCTACACCTTC
>few|TRBJ1-2|-|TRBV14
CASSPGAGKVYGHTF
TGTGCCAGCAGCCCTGGAGCAGGAAAGGTCTATGGCCACACCTTC
>few|TRBJ1-4|-|TRBV4-2
CASSRVSNNEKLFF
TGTGCCAGCAGCCGGGTGTCAAACAATGAAAAACTGTTTTTT
>few|TRBJ2-5|-|TRBV12-3/TRBV12-4
CASSHRTVQETQYF
TGTGCCAGCAGTCATCGGACAGTCCAAGAGACCCAGTACTTC
>few|TRBJ2-1|-|TRBV18
CASSLQGPGSTNEQFF
TGTGCCAGCTCACTTCAGGGGCCAGGGTCGACGAATGAGCAGTTCTTC
>few|TRBJ2-7|-|TRBV7-6
CASSSTGEGTNEQYF
TGTGCCAGCAGCTCGACAGGGGAGGGGACTAACGAGCAGTACTTC
>-|TRBJ1-1|TRBD1|TRBV20-1
CSAIGKGAGAFF
TGCAGTGCTATAGGGAAGGGGGCGGGAGCTTTCTTT
>few|TRBJ1-5|-|TRBV6-2/TRBV6-3
CASIDTNSNQPQHF
TGTGCCAGCATCGACACAAATAGCAATCAGCCCCAGCATTTT
>once|TRBJ2-3|-|TRBV29-1
CSVAEGADTQYF
TGCAGCGTTGCAGAGGGAGCAGATACGCAGTATTTT